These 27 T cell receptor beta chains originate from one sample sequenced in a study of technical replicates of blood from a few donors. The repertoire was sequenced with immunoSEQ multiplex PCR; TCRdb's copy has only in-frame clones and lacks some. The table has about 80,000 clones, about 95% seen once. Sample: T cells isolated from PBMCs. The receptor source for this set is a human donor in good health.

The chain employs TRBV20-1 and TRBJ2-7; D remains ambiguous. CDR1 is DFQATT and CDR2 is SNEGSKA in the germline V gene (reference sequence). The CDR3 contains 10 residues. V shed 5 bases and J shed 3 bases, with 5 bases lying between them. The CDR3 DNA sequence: TGCAGTGCTCCGTTCTACGAGCAGTACTTC. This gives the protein CSAPFYEQYF.

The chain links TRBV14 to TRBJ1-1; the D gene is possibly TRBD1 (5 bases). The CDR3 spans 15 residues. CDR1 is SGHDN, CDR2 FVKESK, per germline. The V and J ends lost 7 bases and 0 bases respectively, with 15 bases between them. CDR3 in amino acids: CASKPLTDLNTEAFF. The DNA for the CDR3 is TGTGCCAGCAAACCCCTGACAGACTTGAACACTGAAGCTTTCTTT.

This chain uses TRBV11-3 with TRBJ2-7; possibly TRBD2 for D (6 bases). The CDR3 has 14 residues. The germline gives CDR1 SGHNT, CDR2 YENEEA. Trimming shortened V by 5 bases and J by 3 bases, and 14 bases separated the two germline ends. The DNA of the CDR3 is TGTGCCAGCAGCCTAGGGGACTGGGGCTACGAGCAGTACTTC. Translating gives CASSLGDWGYEQYF.

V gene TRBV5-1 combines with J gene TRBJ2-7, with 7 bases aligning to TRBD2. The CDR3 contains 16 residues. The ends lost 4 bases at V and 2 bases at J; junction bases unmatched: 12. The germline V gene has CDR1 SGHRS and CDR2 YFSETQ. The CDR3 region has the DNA TGCGCCAGCAGCCCGGGGGGAGTAAACCCAACCTACGAGCAGTACTTC. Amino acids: CASSPGGVNPTYEQYF. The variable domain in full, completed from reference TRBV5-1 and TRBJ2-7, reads KAGVTQTPRYLIKTRGQQVTLSCSPISGHRSVSWYQQTPGQGLQFLFEYFSETQRNKGNFPGRFSGRQFSNSRSEMNVSTLELGDSALYLCASSPGGVNPTYEQYFGPGTRLTVT.

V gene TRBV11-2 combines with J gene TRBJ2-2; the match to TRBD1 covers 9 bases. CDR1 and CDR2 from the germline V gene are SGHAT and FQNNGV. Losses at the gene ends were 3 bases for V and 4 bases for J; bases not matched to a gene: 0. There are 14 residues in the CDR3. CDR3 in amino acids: CASSLGQGTGELFF. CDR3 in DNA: TGTGCCAGCAGCTTGGGACAGGGCACCGGGGAGCTGTTTTTT. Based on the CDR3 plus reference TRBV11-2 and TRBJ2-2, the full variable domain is EAGVAQSPRYKIIEKRQSVAFWCNPISGHATLYWYQQILGQGPKLLIQFQNNGVVDDSQLPKDRFSAERLKGVDSTLKIQPAKLEDSAVYLCASSLGQGTGELFFGEGSRLTVL.

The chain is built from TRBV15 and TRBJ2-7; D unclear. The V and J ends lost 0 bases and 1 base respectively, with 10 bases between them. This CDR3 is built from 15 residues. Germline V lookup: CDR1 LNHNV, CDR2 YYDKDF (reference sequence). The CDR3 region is CATSRDPGQSYEQYF. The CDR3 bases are TGTGCCACCAGCAGAGATCCCGGTCAATCCTACGAGCAGTACTTC.

For the CDR3, the DNA is TGCGCCAGCAGTAGCCAGGGACTCCTCTACGAGCAGTACTTC. Amino acid sequence: CASSSQGLLYEQYF. The V gene is TRBV10-1, the J gene TRBJ2-7, with D possibly matching TRBD2 (6 bases). The CDR3 is 14 residues long. The germline V and J ends were trimmed by 5 bases and 3 bases, with 14 bases remaining between them. Germline CDR1 and CDR2: WNHNN and SYGVQD (reference sequence).

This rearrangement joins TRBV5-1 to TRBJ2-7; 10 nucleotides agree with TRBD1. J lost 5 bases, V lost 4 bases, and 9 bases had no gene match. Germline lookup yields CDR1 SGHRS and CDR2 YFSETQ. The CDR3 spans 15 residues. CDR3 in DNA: TGCGCCAGCAGCATAACCGGGACAGGGGTAGACGAGCAGTACTTC. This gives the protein CASSITGTGVDEQYF.

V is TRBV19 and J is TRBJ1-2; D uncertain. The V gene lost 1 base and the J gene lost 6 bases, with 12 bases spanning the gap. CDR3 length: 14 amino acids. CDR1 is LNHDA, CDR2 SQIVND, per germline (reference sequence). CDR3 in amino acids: CASSIVTGRDGYTF. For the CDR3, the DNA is TGTGCCAGTAGTATAGTAACCGGGAGGGATGGCTACACCTTC.

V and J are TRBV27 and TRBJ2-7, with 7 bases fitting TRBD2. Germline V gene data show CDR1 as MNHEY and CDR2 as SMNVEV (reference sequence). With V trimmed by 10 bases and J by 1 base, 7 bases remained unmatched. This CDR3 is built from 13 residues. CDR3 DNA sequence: TGTGCCACCAGAGCGGGAAGATCCTACGAGCAGTACTTC. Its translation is CATRAGRSYEQYF.

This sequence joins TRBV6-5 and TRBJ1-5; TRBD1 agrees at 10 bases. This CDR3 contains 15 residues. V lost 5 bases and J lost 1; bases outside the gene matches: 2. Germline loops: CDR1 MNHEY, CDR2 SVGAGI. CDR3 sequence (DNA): TGTGCCAGCAGTCAGGGACAGGGGAGCAATCAGCCCCAGCATTTT. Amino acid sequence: CASSQGQGSNQPQHF.

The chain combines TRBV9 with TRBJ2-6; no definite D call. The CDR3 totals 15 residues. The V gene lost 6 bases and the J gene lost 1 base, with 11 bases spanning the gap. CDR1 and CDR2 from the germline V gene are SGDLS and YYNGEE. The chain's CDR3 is CASNHRVSGANVLTF. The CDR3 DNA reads TGTGCCAGCAACCACCGGGTTTCTGGGGCCAACGTCCTGACTTTC.

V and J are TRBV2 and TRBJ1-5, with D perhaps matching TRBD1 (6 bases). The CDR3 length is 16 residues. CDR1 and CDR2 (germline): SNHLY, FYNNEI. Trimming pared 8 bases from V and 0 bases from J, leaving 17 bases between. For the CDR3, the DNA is TGTGCCAGCGAGGGCGGCGGGGGGCATAGCAATCAGCCCCAGCATTTT. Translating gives CASEGGGGHSNQPQHF.

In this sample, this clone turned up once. The CDR3, as DNA: TGTGCCAGCAGTTTACTTGCAGGGACTGAAGCTTTCTTT. It codes for CASSLLAGTEAFF. The chain has TRBV28 and TRBJ1-1; tentative D call: TRBD1 (5 bases). Trimming took 2 bases from V and 5 from J, leaving 9 bases between them. The V gene's germline CDR1 is MDHEN and CDR2 SYDVKM. The CDR3 has 13 residues.

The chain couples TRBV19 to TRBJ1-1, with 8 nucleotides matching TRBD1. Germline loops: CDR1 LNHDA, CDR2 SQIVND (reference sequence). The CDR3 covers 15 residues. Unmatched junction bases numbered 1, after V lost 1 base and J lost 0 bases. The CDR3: CASSIGTGMNTEAFF. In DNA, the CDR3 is TGTGCCAGTAGTATAGGGACAGGGATGAACACTGAAGCTTTCTTT.

The CDR3 bases are TGTGCCTGGAGTGAGTATATAGGACTAGCGGGAGGTACTACGGGGACCTACGAGCAGTACTTC. This gives the protein CAWSEYIGLAGGTTGTYEQYF. The J gene is TRBJ2-7, the V gene TRBV30; 14 positions agree with TRBD2. V shed 1 base, J shed 2 bases, and the junction held 19 bases outside the gene matches. The germline CDR1 and CDR2 sequences are GTSNPN and SVGIG (reference sequence). The CDR3 is 21 amino acids.

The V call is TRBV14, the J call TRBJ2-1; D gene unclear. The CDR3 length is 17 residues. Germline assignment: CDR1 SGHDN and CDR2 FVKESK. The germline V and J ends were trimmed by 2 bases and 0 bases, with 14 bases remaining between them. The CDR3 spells CASSQSSEPSSYNEQFF. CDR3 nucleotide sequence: TGTGCCAGCAGCCAATCCTCTGAGCCTTCCTCCTACAATGAGCAGTTCTTC.

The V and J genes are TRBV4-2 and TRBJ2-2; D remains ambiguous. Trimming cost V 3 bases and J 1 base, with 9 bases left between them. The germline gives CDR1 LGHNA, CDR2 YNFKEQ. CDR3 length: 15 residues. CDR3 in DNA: TGTGCCAGCAGCCACCGGTATTTGAACACCGGGGAGCTGTTTTTT. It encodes CASSHRYLNTGELFF.

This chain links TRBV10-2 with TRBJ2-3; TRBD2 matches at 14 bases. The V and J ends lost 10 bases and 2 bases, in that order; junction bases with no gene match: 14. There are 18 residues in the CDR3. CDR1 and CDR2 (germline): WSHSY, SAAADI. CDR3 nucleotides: TGCGCCATAAGGGCGGGACTAGCGGGAGCGGGGACCACAGATACGCAGTATTTT. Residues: CAIRAGLAGAGTTDTQYF.

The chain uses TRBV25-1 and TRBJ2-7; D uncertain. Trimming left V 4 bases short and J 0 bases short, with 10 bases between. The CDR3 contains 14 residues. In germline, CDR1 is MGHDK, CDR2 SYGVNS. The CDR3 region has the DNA TGTGCCAGCAGTGCAAGTGTTAGCTCCTACGAGCAGTACTTC. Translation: CASSASVSSYEQYF.

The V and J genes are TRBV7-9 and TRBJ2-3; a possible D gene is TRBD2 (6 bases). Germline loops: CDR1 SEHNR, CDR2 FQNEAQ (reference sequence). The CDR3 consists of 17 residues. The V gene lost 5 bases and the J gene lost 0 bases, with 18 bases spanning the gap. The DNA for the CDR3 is TGTGCCAGCAGCCCCCTGGTCTGGAGGGATAGCACAGATACGCAGTATTTT. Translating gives CASSPLVWRDSTDTQYF. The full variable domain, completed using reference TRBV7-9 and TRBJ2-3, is DTGVSQNPRHKITKRGQNVTFRCDPISEHNRLYWYRQTLGQGPEFLTYFQNEAQLEKSRLLSDRFSAERPKGSFSTLEIQRTEQGDSAMYLCASSPLVWRDSTDTQYFGPGTRLTVL.

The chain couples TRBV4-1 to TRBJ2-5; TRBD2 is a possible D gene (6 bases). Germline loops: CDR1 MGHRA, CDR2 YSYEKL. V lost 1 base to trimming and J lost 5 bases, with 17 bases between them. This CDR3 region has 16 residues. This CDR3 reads CASSQGEGRWLETQYF. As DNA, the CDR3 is TGCGCCAGCAGCCAAGGAGAGGGGAGGTGGCTGGAGACCCAGTACTTC.

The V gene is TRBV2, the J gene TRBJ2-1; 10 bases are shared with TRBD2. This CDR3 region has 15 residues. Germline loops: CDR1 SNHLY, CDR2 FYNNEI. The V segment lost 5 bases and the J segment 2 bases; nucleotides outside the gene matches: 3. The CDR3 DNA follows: TGTGCCAGCAGTATCCTAGCGGGAGCCTACAATGAGCAGTTCTTC. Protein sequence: CASSILAGAYNEQFF.

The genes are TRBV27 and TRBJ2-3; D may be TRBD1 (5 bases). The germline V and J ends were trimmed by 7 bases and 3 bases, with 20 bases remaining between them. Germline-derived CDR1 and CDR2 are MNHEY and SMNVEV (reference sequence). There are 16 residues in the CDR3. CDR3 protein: CASTHKGLKRTDTQYF. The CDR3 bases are TGTGCCAGCACGCATAAGGGGTTAAAACGTACAGATACGCAGTATTTT.

For the CDR3, the DNA is TGTGCCAGCAGCGTAGCCTTAGCGGGAGTTTTAACCGATACGCAGTATTTT. As protein: CASSVALAGVLTDTQYF. The chain joins TRBV9 to TRBJ2-3; 9 nucleotides align to TRBD2. The germline V gene has CDR1 SGDLS and CDR2 YYNGEE. This CDR3 is 17 amino acids long. J was trimmed by 6 bases and V by 0 bases; bases with no gene match: 11.

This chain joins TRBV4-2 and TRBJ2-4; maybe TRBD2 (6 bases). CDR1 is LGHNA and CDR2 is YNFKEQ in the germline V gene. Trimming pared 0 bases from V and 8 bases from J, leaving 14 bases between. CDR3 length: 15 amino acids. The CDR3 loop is CASSQEAGIKDIQYF. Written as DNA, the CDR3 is TGTGCCAGCAGCCAAGAGGCGGGGATAAAGGACATTCAGTACTTC.

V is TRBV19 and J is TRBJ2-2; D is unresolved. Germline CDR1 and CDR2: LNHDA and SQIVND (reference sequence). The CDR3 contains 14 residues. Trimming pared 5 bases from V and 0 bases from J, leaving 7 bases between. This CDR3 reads CASSQTANTGELFF. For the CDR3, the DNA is TGTGCCAGTAGTCAAACGGCGAACACCGGGGAGCTGTTTTTT. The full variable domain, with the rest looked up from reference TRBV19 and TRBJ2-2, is DGGITQSPKYLFRKEGQNVTLSCEQNLNHDAMYWYRQDPGQGLRLIYYSQIVNDFQKGDIAEGYSVSREKKESFPLTVTSAQKNPTAFYLCASSQTANTGELFFGEGSRLTVL.